Shown below are 6 T cell receptor delta chains from a single sample sequenced in a study of gamma-delta T cells after stem cell transplantation. TCRdb re-processed the RT-PCR reads via CATT. This table lists more than nine delta-chain clones. Sample: gamma-delta T cells. Source of these receptors: a human donor. It is not recorded whose cells these are; they may come from a transplant donor. This table probably holds off-target reads from a library built for another chain.

The CDR3 DNA reads TGTGCCTGTGACACCGTACTGGGGGATAATCAGCACACCGATAAACTCATCTTT. It specifies CACDTVLGDNQHTDKLIF. The V call is TRDV2, the J call TRDJ1; TRDD3 agrees at 11 bases. V trimming: 0 bases; J trimming: 0 bases; junction bases outside the gene matches: 8. The CDR3 is made up of 18 amino acids. CDR1 and CDR2 from the germline V gene are GEAIGNYY and EKD.

This chain links TRDV2 with TRDJ1, with TRDD3 identical over 7 bases. The CDR3 covers 15 residues. V shed 1 base, J shed 0 bases, and the junction held 4 bases outside the gene matches. Germline V CDR1 and CDR2: GEAIGNYY, EKD. This CDR3 is CACDTLGAYTDKLIF. The DNA for the CDR3 is TGTGCCTGTGACACGCTGGGGGCCTACACCGATAAACTCATCTTT.

This clone has more than one count but fewer than ten. The chain uses TRDV2 and TRDJ1; 11 bases are a match to TRDD3. V shed 3 bases, J shed 2 bases, and the junction held 13 bases outside the gene matches. CDR3 length equals 18 residues. Germline V gene sequence: CDR1 GEAIGNYY, CDR2 EKD. The CDR3 spells CACDPLLGDKSETDKLIF. CDR3 coding DNA: TGTGCCTGTGACCCCCTACTGGGGGATAAGAGTGAGACCGATAAACTCATCTTT.

V and J are TRDV2 and TRDJ1; D possibly corresponds to TRDD3 (5 bases). The CDR3 consists of 18 residues. Between the trimmed V and J ends, which lost 0 bases and 0 bases, there was a span of 19 bases. Germline V gene sequence: CDR1 GEAIGNYY, CDR2 EKD. CDR3 sequence: CACDTAGWGPTYTDKLIF. CDR3 nucleotides: TGTGCCTGTGACACCGCTGGGTGGGGACCAACTTACACCGATAAACTCATCTTT.

In its sample, this clone was seen a few times. The V gene is TRDV2, the J gene TRDJ1, with 11 bases fitting TRDD3. V lost 2 bases, J lost 2 bases, and 6 bases stayed unmatched. Germline V CDR1 and CDR2: GEAIGNYY, EKD. The CDR3 length is 16 residues. The CDR3 DNA reads TGTGCCTGTGACAGTGTGGGGGATACGAGGACCGATAAACTCATCTTT. Protein sequence: CACDSVGDTRTDKLIF.

This clone was detected a few times. The chain recombines TRDV2 with TRDJ1; TRDD3 matches 13 bases. The CDR3 length is 17 residues. The J segment lost 0 bases and the V segment lost 3 bases, leaving 6 bases of the junction unmatched. Germline V gene sequence: CDR1 GEAIGNYY, CDR2 EKD. CDR3 DNA sequence: TGTGCCTGTGACCCACTGGGGGATACGAGGGACACCGATAAACTCATCTTT. It specifies CACDPLGDTRDTDKLIF.